Below, 27 T cell receptor beta chains from the same sample are listed, as sequenced in a study of CD8 T cells in ankylosing spondylitis. TCRdb re-called the 5' RACE reads with MiXCR, one entry per CDR3 protein. This table holds nearly 350,000 distinct CDR3 sequences, approximately 15% found once. Specimen: blood, either unsorted or a sorted T cell fraction (not recorded which). These receptor sequences come from a male donor with ankylosing spondylitis or in good health (not recorded which).

The rearrangement links TRBV6-5 to TRBJ2-7, with D hard to call. Trimming shortened V by 5 bases and J by 6 bases, and 11 bases separated the two germline ends. The CDR3 covers 12 residues. From germline, CDR1 is MNHEY and CDR2 SVGAGI. Here the CDR3 reads CASSRPRGEQYF. Here the CDR3 DNA reads TGTGCCAGCAGTAGGCCAAGAGGCGAGCAGTACTTC.

V is TRBV5-1 and J is TRBJ2-2; the D gene is possibly TRBD1 (5 bases). Germline V gene data show CDR1 as SGHRS and CDR2 as YFSETQ. V lost 1 base to trimming and J lost 7 bases, with 17 bases between them. The CDR3 is 16 residues long. The CDR3 here is CASSLSQGKSSGELFF. DNA for the CDR3: TGCGCCAGCAGCTTGTCCCAGGGAAAGTCCAGCGGGGAGCTGTTTTTT. Supplemented by reference TRBV5-1 and TRBJ2-2, the full variable domain reads KAGVTQTPRYLIKTRGQQVTLSCSPISGHRSVSWYQQTPGQGLQFLFEYFSETQRNKGNFPGRFSGRQFSNSRSEMNVSTLELGDSALYLCASSLSQGKSSGELFFGEGSRLTVL.

There are a few counts of this clonotype. This chain uses TRBV10-2 with TRBJ2-1, with 7 bases aligning to TRBD2. V shed 2 bases, J shed 4 bases, and the junction held 8 bases outside the gene matches. Germline CDR1 reads WSHSY; CDR2 reads SAAADI. CDR3 size: 16 residues. The CDR3 DNA follows: TGCGCCAGCAGTGAGCCCCGAGCGGGGAGGTACAATGAGCAGTTCTTC. This sequence encodes CASSEPRAGRYNEQFF.

This rearrangement joins TRBV5-4 to TRBJ2-2, with 11 bases that match TRBD1. With V trimmed by 3 bases and J by 2 bases, 6 bases remained unmatched. The germline CDR1 and CDR2 sequences are SGHNT and YYREEE (reference sequence). This CDR3 contains 17 residues. The CDR3 protein is CASSSPGQGANTGELFF. CDR3 in DNA: TGTGCCAGCAGCTCCCCCGGACAGGGGGCAAACACCGGGGAGCTGTTTTTT.

The chain employs TRBV30 and TRBJ1-1; weak D call: TRBD1 (6 bases). The germline V gene encodes CDR1 GTSNPN and CDR2 SVGIG (reference sequence). The CDR3 is 13 residues long. V lost 4 bases and J 4 bases, leaving 13 bases between the germline ends. The CDR3 reads CAWTRGEGTEAFF. The CDR3 bases are TGTGCCTGGACAAGGGGGGAAGGCACTGAAGCTTTCTTT.

The V gene is TRBV7-2, the J gene TRBJ2-6; a weak D match, TRBD1 (6 bases). In germline, CDR1 is SGHTA, CDR2 FQGNSA. V lost 5 bases and J lost 4, with 12 bases in between. This CDR3 is built from 15 residues. The CDR3 is CASSLQGYGANVLTF. CDR3 coding DNA: TGTGCCAGCAGCCTTCAGGGGTACGGGGCCAACGTCCTGACTTTC.

The chain combines TRBV20-1 with TRBJ2-1, with 12 nucleotides matching TRBD2. The germline CDR1 and CDR2 sequences are DFQATT and SNEGSKA (reference sequence). The V segment lost 6 bases and the J segment 2 bases; nucleotides outside the gene matches: 14. The CDR3 is 18 amino acids. CDR3 region: CSALPGLAGDGTYNEQFF. The CDR3 DNA reads TGCAGTGCCCTCCCGGGACTAGCGGGCGACGGAACCTACAATGAGCAGTTCTTC.

The chain employs TRBV29-1 and TRBJ2-7; 8 bases fit TRBD1. The length of the CDR3 is 13 residues. The V gene's germline CDR1 is SQVTM and CDR2 ANQGSEA. Unmatched junction bases numbered 8, after V lost 4 bases and J lost 6 bases. The DNA for the CDR3 is TGCAGCGTTGGTATTGGGACAGGCGGCGAGCAGTACTTC. Translated: CSVGIGTGGEQYF.

V is TRBV5-1 and J is TRBJ1-2; tentatively, D is TRBD1 (6 bases). Germline CDR1 reads SGHRS; CDR2 reads YFSETQ. V lost 0 bases, J lost 5 bases, and 8 bases lay in between. This CDR3 has 13 residues. CDR3 bases: TGCGCCAGCAGCTTGGAGGGGGAGTATGGCTACACCTTC. It yields the protein CASSLEGEYGYTF. The full variable domain, rest sourced from reference TRBV5-1 and TRBJ1-2, is KAGVTQTPRYLIKTRGQQVTLSCSPISGHRSVSWYQQTPGQGLQFLFEYFSETQRNKGNFPGRFSGRQFSNSRSEMNVSTLELGDSALYLCASSLEGEYGYTFGSGTRLTVV.

The table lists this clonotype with many counts. The rearrangement links TRBV9 to TRBJ2-3, with TRBD2 matching over 8 bases. The length of the CDR3 is 16 residues. Germline V gives CDR1 SGDLS, CDR2 YYNGEE. With 1 base clipped from V and 2 bases from J, the junction kept 6 bases outside the gene matches. CDR3 region: CASSVLAGSLTDTQYF. For the CDR3, the DNA is TGTGCCAGCAGCGTACTAGCGGGTTCGCTCACAGATACGCAGTATTTT.

V is TRBV20-1 and J is TRBJ2-3, with 12 nucleotides matching TRBD2. Germline V CDR1 and CDR2: DFQATT, SNEGSKA (reference sequence). CDR3 length: 16 amino acids. J was trimmed by 1 base and V by 5 bases; bases with no gene match: 7. The CDR3 nucleotides read TGCAGTGCTTCACTAGCGGGAGGCCTGGGCACAGATACGCAGTATTTT. This codes for CSASLAGGLGTDTQYF.

This clonotype appeared a few times. The rearrangement links TRBV12-5 to TRBJ2-7; 7 nucleotides align to TRBD1. This CDR3 contains 15 residues. Per germline, CDR1 LGHNT and CDR2 FRNRAP. V dropped 2 bases and J dropped 2; count of bases not matched to a gene: 6. CDR3 DNA: TGTGCTAGTGGTTTGTTGACAGGGACCCCCTACGAGCAGTACTTC. Its translation: CASGLLTGTPYEQYF.

V usage is TRBV7-2 and J usage is TRBJ2-7; 7 nucleotides line up with TRBD2. CDR1 and CDR2 (germline): SGHTA, FQGNSA. This CDR3 region has 21 residues. With V trimmed by 0 bases and J by 2 bases, 22 bases remained unmatched. Here the CDR3 reads CASSLAIAREGSGESTYEQYF. The CDR3 DNA reads TGTGCCAGCAGCTTAGCCATTGCCAGGGAGGGGTCAGGAGAATCTACCTACGAGCAGTACTTC.

The chain recombines TRBV5-1 with TRBJ2-3; 9 positions match TRBD1. CDR3 length equals 15 residues. Per the germline V gene, CDR1 is SGHRS and CDR2 is YFSETQ. V trimming: 2 bases; J trimming: 4 bases; junction bases outside the gene matches: 5. The CDR3 DNA reads TGCGCCAGCAGCTTCGGGACAGGGAATTCAGATACGCAGTATTTT. Translated: CASSFGTGNSDTQYF.

The sample holds many counts of this clonotype. The V and J genes are TRBV27 and TRBJ2-7; D gene ambiguous. V was trimmed by 4 bases and J by 2 bases, leaving 21 bases between them. The CDR3 loop spans 17 amino acids. Per germline, CDR1 MNHEY and CDR2 SMNVEV (reference sequence). DNA for the CDR3: TGTGCCAGCAGTTCCCCAACTCCGGCCTCAAGGCCCTACGAGCAGTACTTC. Residues: CASSSPTPASRPYEQYF.

A few counts support this clonotype. The chain combines TRBV12-3 or TRBV12-4 with TRBJ2-3; 8 bases line up with TRBD1. V lost 5 bases and J lost 2; bases outside the gene matches: 6. CDR3 length: 15 residues. The CDR3 reads CASSTDRGFTDTQYF. CDR3 sequence (DNA): TGTGCCAGCAGTACCGACAGGGGCTTCACAGATACGCAGTATTTT.

This clonotype was seen many times. The rearrangement joins TRBV29-1 to TRBJ1-4; D unresolved. The CDR3 runs 13 residues. The ends were cut back, 0 bases at V and 8 bases at J, with 10 bases in the middle. Germline V lookup: CDR1 SQVTM, CDR2 ANQGSEA. The CDR3 DNA follows: TGCAGCGTTGAAGATCAAGTTGGAGAAAAACTGTTTTTT. It specifies CSVEDQVGEKLFF.

V and J are TRBV12-5 and TRBJ2-2; maybe TRBD2 (7 bases). The V gene's germline CDR1 is LGHNT and CDR2 FRNRAP. Trimming left V 1 base short and J 0 bases short, with 21 bases between. The CDR3 is 20 residues long. The CDR3 spells CASGLDGGLSPTSNTGELFF. CDR3 coding DNA: TGTGCTAGTGGTTTGGACGGGGGGCTCTCACCTACTTCGAACACCGGGGAGCTGTTTTTT.

The V and J genes are TRBV20-1 and TRBJ2-7; D not certain. Germline V lookup: CDR1 DFQATT, CDR2 SNEGSKA (reference sequence). V was pared by 6 bases and J by 2 bases, with 14 bases between. The CDR3 is 13 residues long. CDR3 coding DNA: TGCAGTGCGACCGGTGACTGGACCTACGAGCAGTACTTC. Its protein product is CSATGDWTYEQYF.

This clonotype was detected a few times. V gene TRBV12-3 or TRBV12-4 combines with J gene TRBJ1-5; D is possibly TRBD1 (5 bases). The CDR3 is 15 amino acids. V was pared by 3 bases and J by 2 bases, with 11 bases between. CDR3 sequence: CASSLGGAGNQPQHF. CDR3 nucleotide sequence: TGTGCCAGCAGTTTGGGTGGGGCCGGCAATCAGCCCCAGCATTTT.

This clonotype has a handful of counts. The chain is built from TRBV20-1 and TRBJ2-7; D not resolved. This CDR3 is built from 11 residues. Trimming cost V 5 bases and J 1 base, with 6 bases left between them. Germline V gives CDR1 DFQATT, CDR2 SNEGSKA (reference sequence). CDR3 coding DNA: TGCAGTGCTCAGGAGTCCTACGAGCAGTACTTC. Protein product: CSAQESYEQYF.

The rearrangement links TRBV12-3 or TRBV12-4 to TRBJ2-7; possible D gene TRBD2, 5 bases. The CDR3 has 16 amino acids. Trimming took off 3 bases at V and 4 bases at J, with 19 bases between the two ends. CDR3 residues: CASSFMSGGSKYEQYF. For the CDR3, the DNA is TGTGCCAGCAGTTTCATGTCCGGTGGGAGCAAGTACGAGCAGTACTTC.

The chain joins TRBV11-2 to TRBJ2-1, with TRBD2 matching over 11 bases. J gave up 9 bases and V 11 bases, and 9 bases lay outside the gene matches. Germline V lookup: CDR1 SGHAT, CDR2 FQNNGV. This CDR3 comprises 13 residues. CDR3 region: CAGSTSGNAEQFF. The CDR3 DNA reads as TGTGCCGGTTCGACTAGCGGGAATGCTGAGCAGTTCTTC.

This clonotype was seen ten or more times. This chain links TRBV5-6 with TRBJ1-5, with D unresolved. V gave up 3 bases and J gave up 4 bases, with 14 bases separating them. The CDR3 is 15 amino acids. Germline V gene lookup returns CDR1 SGHDT and CDR2 YYEEEE. CDR3 bases: TGTGCCAGCAGCTCACACCCCGGAGGGAATCAGCCCCAGCATTTT. It yields the protein CASSSHPGGNQPQHF.

About this clonotype: Being one base from a much bigger clone, this may be a read error. V gene TRBV10-3 combines with J gene TRBJ2-7, with TRBD1 as a possible D gene (6 bases). Per the germline V gene, CDR1 is ENHRY and CDR2 is SYGVKD. Trimming shortened V by 6 bases and J by 0 bases, and 12 bases separated the two germline ends. The CDR3 has 14 amino acids. CDR3 sequence reads: CAISFGQYSYEQYF. In DNA, the CDR3 is TGTGCCATCAGCTTCGGACAGTACTCCTACGAGCAGTACTTC.

Only a few counts were recorded for this clonotype. The chain couples TRBV6-2 or TRBV6-3 to TRBJ2-3; D call uncertain. This CDR3 comprises 13 residues. Trimming took 7 bases from V and 5 from J, leaving 13 bases between them. CDR1 MNHEY and CDR2 SVGEGT come from the germline V gene. The CDR3 here is CASTPLSVDTQYF. CDR3 sequence (DNA): TGTGCCAGCACCCCACTATCGGTAGATACGCAGTATTTT.

This clonotype came up a few times. The V gene is TRBV12-5, the J gene TRBJ2-2; 8 bases fit TRBD1. Germline-derived CDR1 and CDR2 are LGHNT and FRNRAP. This CDR3 contains 15 residues. J gave up 5 bases and V 4 bases, and 6 bases lay outside the gene matches. Here the CDR3 DNA reads TGTGCTAGTGGTTCGGGACAGGTGGGAACCGGGGAGCTGTTTTTT. Translating gives CASGSGQVGTGELFF.